The clone carrying this T cell receptor (beta chain) was recorded a few times. The germline V gene encodes CDR1 MDHEN and CDR2 SYDVKM. V gave up 6 bases and J gave up 2 bases, with 11 bases separating them. This CDR3 has 13 residues. These data belong to a study of blood T cell repertoires in COVID-19. Assay: immunoSEQ multiplex PCR; the TCRdb copy retains only in-frame clones and omits some. The table records about 300,000 clones, approximately 83% of them present only once. The TCR comes from a woman aged 45-65 years who had recovered from COVID-19. The genes are TRBV28 and TRBJ2-7; tentatively, D is TRBD2 (6 bases). The material sequenced was peripheral blood. The chain's CDR3 is CASRRDLTYEQYF. DNA of the CDR3: TGTGCCAGCAGGCGGGACTTAACCTACGAGCAGTACTTC.